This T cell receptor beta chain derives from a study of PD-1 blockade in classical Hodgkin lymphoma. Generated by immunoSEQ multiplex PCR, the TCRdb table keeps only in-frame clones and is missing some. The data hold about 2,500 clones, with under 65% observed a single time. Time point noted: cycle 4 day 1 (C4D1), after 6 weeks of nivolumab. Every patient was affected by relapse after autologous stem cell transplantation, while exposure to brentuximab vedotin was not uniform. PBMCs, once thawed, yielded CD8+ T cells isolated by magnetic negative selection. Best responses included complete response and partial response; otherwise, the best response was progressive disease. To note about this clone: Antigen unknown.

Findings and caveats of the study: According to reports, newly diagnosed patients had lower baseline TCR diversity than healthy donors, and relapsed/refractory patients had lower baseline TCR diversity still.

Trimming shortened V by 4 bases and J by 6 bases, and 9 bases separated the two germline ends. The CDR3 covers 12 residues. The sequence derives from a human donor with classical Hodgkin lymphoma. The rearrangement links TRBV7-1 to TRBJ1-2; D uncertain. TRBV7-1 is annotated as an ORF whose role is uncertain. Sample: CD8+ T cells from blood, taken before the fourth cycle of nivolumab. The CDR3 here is CASSLTDDGYTF. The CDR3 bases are TGTGCCAGCAGCTTGACCGACGATGGCTACACCTTC.